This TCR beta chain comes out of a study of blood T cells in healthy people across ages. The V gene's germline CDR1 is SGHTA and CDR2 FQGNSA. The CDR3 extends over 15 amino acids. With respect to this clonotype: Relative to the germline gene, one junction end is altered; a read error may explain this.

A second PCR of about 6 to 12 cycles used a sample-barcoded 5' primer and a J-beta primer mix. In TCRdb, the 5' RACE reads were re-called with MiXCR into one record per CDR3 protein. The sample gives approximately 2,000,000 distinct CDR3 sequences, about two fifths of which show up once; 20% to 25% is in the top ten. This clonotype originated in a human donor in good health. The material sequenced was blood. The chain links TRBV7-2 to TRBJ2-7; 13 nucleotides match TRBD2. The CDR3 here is CDSTGLAGESYEQYF. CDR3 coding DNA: TGTGACAGCACCGGACTAGCGGGGGAGTCCTACGAGCAGTACTTC.